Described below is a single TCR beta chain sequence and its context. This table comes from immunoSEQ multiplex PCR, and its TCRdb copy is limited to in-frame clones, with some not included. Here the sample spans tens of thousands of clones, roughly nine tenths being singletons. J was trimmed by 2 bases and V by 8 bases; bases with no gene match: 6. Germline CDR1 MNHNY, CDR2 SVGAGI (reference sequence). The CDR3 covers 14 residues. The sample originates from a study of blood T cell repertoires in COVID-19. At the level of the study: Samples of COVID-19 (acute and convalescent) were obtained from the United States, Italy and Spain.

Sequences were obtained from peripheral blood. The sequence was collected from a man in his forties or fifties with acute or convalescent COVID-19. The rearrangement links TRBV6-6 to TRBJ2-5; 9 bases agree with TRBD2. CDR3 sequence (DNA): TGTGCCAGCCAACTAGCGGGCGAACAAGAGACCCAGTACTTC. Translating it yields CASQLAGEQETQYF.